A selection of T cell receptor beta chains follows, all from one sample in a study of T cell repertoires in cytomegalovirus infection. Their specific antigens are unknown. TCRdb processed the reads anew with MiXCR; each CDR3 protein has one entry. The sample lists about 770,000 distinct CDR3 sequences, about 28% occurring once. Here the sequenced sample was cultured CD8+ T cells from PBMCs, taken from culture after CMV antigen stimulation. Receptors originate from a human donor in good health (CMV status not recorded). Some clones in this sample may be carry-over from other donors' samples. CDR3s include the opening cysteine and the closing phenylalanine or tryptophan. Each record gives: CDR3 DNA, CDR3 protein, V gene, D gene, J gene, clone size. A D gene is named only where the DNA matches it firmly. Not every row has a clone size; where given, it reads once, few, many or a size class.

TGTGCCAGCAGTTCCGGGATTAGCAATCAGCCCCAGCATTTT,CASSSGISNQPQHF,TRBV27,NA,TRBJ1-5,many
TGTGCCATCAGTGAGGGTTTGGGACAAAGCACCTTC,CAISEGLGQSTF,TRBV10-3,NA,TRBJ1-2,NA
TGTGCCAGCAGTTTATTGCGGGGGGCTACAGATACGCAGTATTTT,CASSLLRGATDTQYF,TRBV28,TRBD2,TRBJ2-3,few
TGTGCTAGTGATCTAGGGCCGGGCGGCTCCACTGAAGCTTTCTTT,CASDLGPGGSTEAFF,TRBV12-5,NA,TRBJ1-1,few
TGTGCCAGCACCCCTGTGGATTATATGGGCTCCTATAATTCACCCCTCCACTTT,CASTPVDYMGSYNSPLHF,TRBV11-3,NA,TRBJ1-6,NA
TGTGCCAGCAGTGACGGGACAACGAACACCGGGGAGCTGTTTTTT,CASSDGTTNTGELFF,TRBV6-1,NA,TRBJ2-2,NA
TGTGCCAGCAGCTTAGCCGGGGGGACAGGAGGAGGGACTGAAGCTTTCTTT,CASSLAGGTGGGTEAFF,TRBV7-8,TRBD1,TRBJ1-1,NA
TGTGCCAGCAGCCGGACCCACCTTAACGGACTAGCGGGGATGAACACCGGGGAGCTGTTTTTT,CASSRTHLNGLAGMNTGELFF,TRBV4-2,TRBD2,TRBJ2-2,NA
TGCGCCAGCAGCCCCTGGTGGGGGGAGGGCACCGGGGAGCTGTTTTTT,CASSPWWGEGTGELFF,TRBV4-3,TRBD2,TRBJ2-2,NA
TGTGCCAGCAGCTACGGGACAGGAACCTCTGGGGCCAACGTCCTGACTTTC,CASSYGTGTSGANVLTF,TRBV7-8,TRBD1,TRBJ2-6,NA